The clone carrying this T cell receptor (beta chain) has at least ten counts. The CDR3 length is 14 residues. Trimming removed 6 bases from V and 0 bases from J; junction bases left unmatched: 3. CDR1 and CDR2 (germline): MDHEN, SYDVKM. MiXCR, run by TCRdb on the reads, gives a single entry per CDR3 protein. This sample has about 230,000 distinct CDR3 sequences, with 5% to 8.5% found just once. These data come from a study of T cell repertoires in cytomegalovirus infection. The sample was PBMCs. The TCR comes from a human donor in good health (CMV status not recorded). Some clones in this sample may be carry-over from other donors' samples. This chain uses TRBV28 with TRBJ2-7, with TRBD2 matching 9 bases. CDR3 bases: TGTGCCAGCAGGACTAGCGGCGACTCCTACGAGCAGTACTTC. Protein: CASRTSGDSYEQYF.